This T cell receptor beta chain was identified in a study of OX40 agonist ivuxolimab in advanced cancers. The V gene's germline CDR1 is SGHTA and CDR2 FQGNSA. Trimming took off 4 bases at V and 6 bases at J, with 10 bases between the two ends. The CDR3 runs to 12 residues. The assay was immunoSEQ multiplex PCR, and TCRdb's table has in-frame clones only and misses some. The sample holds tens of thousands of clones, roughly 86% seen once. A remark on this clone: The antigen remains unidentified.

Study findings and constraints: At 0.1 to 3.0 mg/kg, CD4+ and CD8+ blood T cells expanded clonally by week 6.

Sequences were derived from CD4+ or CD8+ T cells sorted from blood, sampled in a trial of the OX40 agonist ivuxolimab. The TCR originated in an adult with an advanced solid tumor such as melanoma, head and neck, liver or kidney cancer. This rearrangement joins TRBV7-2 to TRBJ2-7, with D possibly being TRBD1 (6 bases). The CDR3 protein is CASSSTGSEQYF. The CDR3 nucleotides read TGTGCCAGCAGCTCTACAGGGAGCGAGCAGTACTTC.